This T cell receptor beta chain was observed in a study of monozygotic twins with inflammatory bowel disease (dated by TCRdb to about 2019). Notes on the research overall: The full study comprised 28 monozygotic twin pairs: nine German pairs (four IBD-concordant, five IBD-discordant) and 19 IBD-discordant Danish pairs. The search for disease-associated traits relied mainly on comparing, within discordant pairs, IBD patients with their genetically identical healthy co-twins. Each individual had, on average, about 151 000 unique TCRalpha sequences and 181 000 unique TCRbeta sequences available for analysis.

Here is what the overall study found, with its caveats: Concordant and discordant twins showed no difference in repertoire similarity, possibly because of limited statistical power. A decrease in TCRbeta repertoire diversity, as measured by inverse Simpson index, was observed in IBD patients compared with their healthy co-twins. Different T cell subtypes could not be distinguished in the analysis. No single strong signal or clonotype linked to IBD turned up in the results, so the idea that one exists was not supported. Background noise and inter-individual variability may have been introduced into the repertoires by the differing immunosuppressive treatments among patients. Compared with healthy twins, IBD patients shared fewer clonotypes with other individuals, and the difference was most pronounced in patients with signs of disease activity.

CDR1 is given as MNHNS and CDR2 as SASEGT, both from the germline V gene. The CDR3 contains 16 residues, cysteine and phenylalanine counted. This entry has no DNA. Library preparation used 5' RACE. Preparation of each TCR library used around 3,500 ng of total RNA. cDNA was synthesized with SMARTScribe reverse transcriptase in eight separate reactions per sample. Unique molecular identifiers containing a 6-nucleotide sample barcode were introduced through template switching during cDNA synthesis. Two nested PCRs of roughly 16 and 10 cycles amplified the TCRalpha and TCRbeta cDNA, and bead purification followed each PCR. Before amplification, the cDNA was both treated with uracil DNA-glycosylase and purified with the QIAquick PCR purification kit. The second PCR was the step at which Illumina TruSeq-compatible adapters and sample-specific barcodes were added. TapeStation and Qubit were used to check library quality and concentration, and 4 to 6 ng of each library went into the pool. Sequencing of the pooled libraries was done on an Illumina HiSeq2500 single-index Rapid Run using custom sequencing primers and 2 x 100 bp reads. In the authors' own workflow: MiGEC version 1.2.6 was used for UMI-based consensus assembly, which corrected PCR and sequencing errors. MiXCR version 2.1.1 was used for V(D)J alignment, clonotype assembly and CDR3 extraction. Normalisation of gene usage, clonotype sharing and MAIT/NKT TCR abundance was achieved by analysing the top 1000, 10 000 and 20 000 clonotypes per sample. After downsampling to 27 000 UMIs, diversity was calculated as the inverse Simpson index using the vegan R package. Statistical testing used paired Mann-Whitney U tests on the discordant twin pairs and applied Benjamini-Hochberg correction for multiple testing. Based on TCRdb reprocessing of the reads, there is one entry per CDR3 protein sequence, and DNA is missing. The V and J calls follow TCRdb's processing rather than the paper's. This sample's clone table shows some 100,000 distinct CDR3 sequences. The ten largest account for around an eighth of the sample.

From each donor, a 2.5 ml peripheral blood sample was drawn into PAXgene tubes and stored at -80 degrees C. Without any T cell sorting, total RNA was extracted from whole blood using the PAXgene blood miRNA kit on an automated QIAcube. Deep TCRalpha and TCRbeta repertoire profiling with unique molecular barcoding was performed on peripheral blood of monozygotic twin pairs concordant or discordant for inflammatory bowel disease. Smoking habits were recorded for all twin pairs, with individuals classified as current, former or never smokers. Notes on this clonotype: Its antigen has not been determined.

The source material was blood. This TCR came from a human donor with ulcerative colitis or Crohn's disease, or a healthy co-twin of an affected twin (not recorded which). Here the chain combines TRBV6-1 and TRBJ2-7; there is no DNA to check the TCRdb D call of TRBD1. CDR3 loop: CASSDSPRGGLYEQYF.